The 28 T cell receptor beta chains below all came from one sample that was sequenced in a study of blood T cell repertoires in COVID-19. Data came from immunoSEQ multiplex PCR; TCRdb stores just in-frame clones and leaves some out. The top ten clones hold around 1.5% of a sample with roughly 300,000 clones, 86% of them seen once. The sample consisted of peripheral blood. Receptor source: a woman aged 45-65 years with acute or convalescent COVID-19.

The chain combines TRBV11-3 with TRBJ2-1; TRBD2 aligns across 9 bases. Germline assignment: CDR1 SGHNT and CDR2 YENEEA. The CDR3 runs 15 residues. V lost 6 bases and J lost 1; bases outside the gene matches: 4. DNA for the CDR3: TGTGCCAGCAGTCGGGCGGGAGGGTCCTACAATGAGCAGTTCTTC. Its translation is CASSRAGGSYNEQFF. The whole variable domain, filled in from reference TRBV11-3 and TRBJ2-1, reads EAGVVQSPRYKIIEKKQPVAFWCNPISGHNTLYWYLQNLGQGPELLIRYENEEAVDDSQLPKDRFSAERLKGVDSTLKIQPAELGDSAVYLCASSRAGGSYNEQFFGPGTRLTVL.

This clone was found once. Other DNA sequences within the sample encode an identical CDR3. J is TRBJ1-2 and V is TRBV28; a weak D match, TRBD1 (5 bases). Germline V CDR1 and CDR2: MDHEN, SYDVKM. V lost 4 bases to trimming and J lost 1 base, with 7 bases between them. This CDR3 spans 13 amino acids. The CDR3 DNA follows: TGTGCCAGCAGTTCCCAGGGTAACTATGGCTACACCTTC. It is translated as CASSSQGNYGYTF.

The chain recombines TRBV28 with TRBJ2-5, with D tentatively TRBD2 (5 bases). The germline V gene encodes CDR1 MDHEN and CDR2 SYDVKM. The CDR3 covers 12 residues. V was pared by 9 bases and J by 7 bases, with 15 bases between. This chain's CDR3 is CASVPPAGTQYF. The CDR3 DNA is TGTGCCAGTGTCCCCCCGGCGGGGACCCAGTACTTC. The full variable domain, its missing parts supplied by reference TRBV28 and TRBJ2-5, is DVKVTQSSRYLVKRTGEKVFLECVQDMDHENMFWYRQDPGLGLRLIYFSYDVKMKEKGDIPEGYSVSREKKERFSLILESASTNQTSMYLCASVPPAGTQYFGPGTRLLVL.

V gene TRBV10-2 combines with J gene TRBJ2-7; TRBD1 agrees at 11 bases. CDR3 length: 15 residues. Germline loops: CDR1 WSHSY, CDR2 SAAADI. V lost 7 bases to trimming and J lost 7 bases; unmatched junction nucleotides: 12. CDR3 in amino acids: CASTIGTGGYREQYF. The DNA for the CDR3 is TGCGCCAGCACTATTGGGACAGGGGGTTACCGGGAGCAGTACTTC.

The chain combines TRBV7-8 with TRBJ1-2; 9 bases agree with TRBD1. CDR1 SGHVS and CDR2 FQNEAQ come from the germline V gene. The ends lost 6 bases at V and 3 bases at J; junction bases unmatched: 11. The length of the CDR3 is 16 residues. In nucleotides, the CDR3 is TGTGCCAGCAGACCTGAGGACAGGGGAAGATACTATGGCTACACCTTC. Translating gives CASRPEDRGRYYGYTF.

The chain links TRBV6-5 to TRBJ1-4; D gene ambiguous. Trimming took off 0 bases at V and 10 bases at J, with 12 bases between the two ends. Germline CDR1 and CDR2: MNHEY and SVGAGI. The CDR3 totals 14 residues. The CDR3 sequence: CASSYSSASGKLFF. CDR3 nucleotide sequence: TGTGCCAGCAGTTACTCGAGTGCGAGCGGAAAACTGTTTTTT.

The chain recombines TRBV5-4 with TRBJ2-3, with a possible D match to TRBD2 (5 bases). The CDR3 loop spans 14 amino acids. Trimming shortened V by 4 bases and J by 1 base, and 10 bases separated the two germline ends. Looked up from germline, CDR1 is SGHNT and CDR2 is YYREEE (reference sequence). The CDR3 DNA is TGTGCCAGCAGCGGGGAGTTCGGCACAGATACGCAGTATTTT. Its protein is CASSGEFGTDTQYF.

The chain carries TRBV27 and TRBJ2-7; the D gene is possibly TRBD1 (6 bases). The CDR3 is 15 residues long. Per germline, CDR1 MNHEY and CDR2 SMNVEV (reference sequence). Trimming removed 8 bases at V and 6 bases at J, with 23 bases between. The CDR3 loop is CASSNPGTTRREQYF. The DNA for the CDR3 is TGTGCCAGCTCAAATCCCGGGACAACTCGTCGCGAGCAGTACTTC.

This chain joins TRBV19 and TRBJ1-3; no clear D. Looked up from germline, CDR1 is LNHDA and CDR2 is SQIVND (reference sequence). V dropped 2 bases and J dropped 3 bases, with 8 bases sitting between them. The CDR3 totals 14 residues. DNA for the CDR3: TGTGCCAGTAGTATACTGGCCAGTGGAAACACCATATATTTT. It is translated as CASSILASGNTIYF. The full variable domain, its missing parts supplied by reference TRBV19 and TRBJ1-3, is DGGITQSPKYLFRKEGQNVTLSCEQNLNHDAMYWYRQDPGQGLRLIYYSQIVNDFQKGDIAEGYSVSREKKESFPLTVTSAQKNPTAFYLCASSILASGNTIYFGEGSWLTVV.

This clone was found once. The chain uses TRBV24-1 and TRBJ1-2; D might be TRBD1 (5 bases). V lost 12 bases and J 3 bases, leaving 13 bases between the germline ends. The germline CDR1 and CDR2 sequences are KGHDR and SFDVKD. The CDR3 is 12 amino acids. The CDR3 region has the DNA TGTGCCGCAGGAGGGGACGACTATGGCTACACCTTC. Its translation: CAAGGDDYGYTF.

The rearrangement uses TRBV30 and TRBJ1-5; TRBD1 is a possible D gene (6 bases). From germline, CDR1 is GTSNPN and CDR2 SVGIG (reference sequence). CDR3 size: 15 residues. V dropped 0 bases and J dropped 2 bases, with 11 bases sitting between them. The CDR3 bases are TGTGCCTGGAGTGTACAAGGGGGGGGCAATCAGCCCCAGCATTTT. It yields the protein CAWSVQGGGNQPQHF.

This chain joins TRBV28 and TRBJ1-5, with TRBD1 matching 10 bases. Germline V CDR1 and CDR2: MDHEN, SYDVKM. The V and J ends lost 6 bases and 3 bases, in that order; junction bases with no gene match: 5. This CDR3 contains 15 residues. In DNA, the CDR3 is TGTGCCAGCAGGCGTGGGACAGGGGCCAATCAGCCCCAGCATTTT. Translated, it gives CASRRGTGANQPQHF.

The chain carries TRBV24-1 and TRBJ2-2, with D possibly matching TRBD1 (6 bases). The germline V and J ends were trimmed by 1 base and 6 bases, with 11 bases remaining between them. The germline CDR1 and CDR2 sequences are KGHDR and SFDVKD. The CDR3 consists of 15 residues. Here the CDR3 DNA reads TGTGCCACCAGTGATTTCAGGGGCGTCTCCGGGGAGCTGTTTTTT. It is translated as CATSDFRGVSGELFF.

This chain joins TRBV5-4 and TRBJ2-7, with TRBD2 identical over 9 bases. The CDR3 has 15 residues. With 2 bases clipped from V and 5 bases from J, the junction kept 8 bases outside the gene matches. The germline CDR1 and CDR2 sequences are SGHNT and YYREEE (reference sequence). The CDR3 nucleotides read TGTGCCAGCAGCTTCAACCCTAGCGGGAACCACGAGCAGTACTTC. Protein sequence: CASSFNPSGNHEQYF. The full variable domain, with the rest looked up from reference TRBV5-4 and TRBJ2-7, is ETGVTQSPTHLIKTRGQQVTLRCSSQSGHNTVSWYQQALGQGPQFIFQYYREEENGRGNFPPRFSGLQFPNYSSELNVNALELDDSALYLCASSFNPSGNHEQYFGPGTRLTVT.

This clone was detected once. The V call is TRBV14, the J call TRBJ2-7; the D is unclear. This CDR3 contains 16 residues. The V gene lost 4 bases and the J gene lost 5 bases, with 21 bases spanning the gap. The germline gives CDR1 SGHDN, CDR2 FVKESK. The CDR3 sequence is CASSPLSPTLLDEQYF. The CDR3 DNA is TGTGCCAGCAGCCCCCTAAGTCCCACCCTTTTGGACGAGCAGTACTTC. The full variable domain, with the rest looked up from reference TRBV14 and TRBJ2-7, is EAGVTQFPSHSVIEKGQTVTLRCDPISGHDNLYWYRRVMGKEIKFLLHFVKESKQDESGMPNNRFLAERTGGTYSTLKVQPAELEDSGVYFCASSPLSPTLLDEQYFGPGTRLTVT.

J is TRBJ2-1 and V is TRBV9; a weak D match, TRBD2 (6 bases). Trimming left V 0 bases short and J 4 bases short, with 17 bases between. Per the germline V gene, CDR1 is SGDLS and CDR2 is YYNGEE. The CDR3 runs 17 residues. The CDR3 coding sequence is TGTGCCAGCAGCGTAGTCAACTCGCGGGACCCTTACAATGAGCAGTTCTTC. It translates to CASSVVNSRDPYNEQFF.

J is TRBJ2-3 and V is TRBV24-1; the match to TRBD2 covers 11 bases. J was trimmed by 6 bases and V by 1 base; bases with no gene match: 2. This CDR3 has 15 amino acids. Germline V gene lookup returns CDR1 KGHDR and CDR2 SFDVKD. Written as DNA, the CDR3 is TGTGCCACCAGTGATTTTAGCGGGAGGGCCGATACGCAGTATTTT. It translates to CATSDFSGRADTQYF.

The rearrangement links TRBV29-1 to TRBJ2-5; tentative D call: TRBD1 (8 bases). CDR3 length: 13 amino acids. CDR1 is SQVTM and CDR2 is ANQGSEA in the germline V gene. Trimming cost V 7 bases and J 4 bases, with 16 bases left between them. The CDR3 nucleotides read TGCAGCGCACTGACAGGGGAGGGAGAGACCCAGTACTTC. This codes for CSALTGEGETQYF. The full variable domain, its missing parts supplied by reference TRBV29-1 and TRBJ2-5, is SAVISQKPSRDICQRGTSLTIQCQVDSQVTMMFWYRQQPGQSLTLIATANQGSEATYESGFVIDKFPISRPNLTFSTLTVSNMSPEDSSIYLCSALTGEGETQYFGPGTRLLVL.

The CDR3 here is CASSVQGQETQYF. CDR3 in DNA: TGTGCCAGCAGTGTGCAGGGCCAAGAGACCCAGTACTTC. The J gene is TRBJ2-5, the V gene TRBV2; TRBD1 might be the D (5 bases). With 4 bases removed from V and 1 base from J, the gap between germline ends came to 7 bases. The CDR3 has 13 amino acids. Germline values: CDR1 SNHLY, CDR2 FYNNEI.

The chain has TRBV7-9 and TRBJ1-2; 8 nucleotides align to TRBD1. The trim removed 5 bases at V and 3 bases at J, leaving 8 bases unmatched. The CDR3 length is 15 residues. CDR1 and CDR2 (germline): SEHNR, FQNEAQ (reference sequence). The CDR3 reads CASSLETGEYYGYTF. CDR3 nucleotides: TGTGCCAGCAGCCTAGAGACAGGGGAGTACTATGGCTACACCTTC.

The chain combines TRBV18 with TRBJ2-2, with D possibly being TRBD1 (6 bases). V lost 8 bases to trimming and J lost 2 bases, with 12 bases between them. CDR1 is KGHSH, CDR2 LQKENI, per germline. CDR3 length: 14 residues. The DNA for the CDR3 is TGTGCCAGCCCTCGGACAGTAAACACCGGGGAGCTGTTTTTT. It specifies CASPRTVNTGELFF.

The V and J genes are TRBV6-5 and TRBJ2-7; 7 positions agree with TRBD1. Trimming took 6 bases from V and 3 from J; bases not matched to a gene: 11. The CDR3 consists of 15 residues. From germline, CDR1 is MNHEY and CDR2 SVGAGI. The CDR3 region is CASSPTGNGDYEQYF. CDR3 DNA sequence: TGTGCCAGCAGCCCGACAGGGAATGGCGACTACGAGCAGTACTTC.

This chain connects TRBV27 to TRBJ1-3; 12 bases line up with TRBD1. With 1 base clipped from V and 4 bases from J, the junction kept 8 bases outside the gene matches. CDR1 and CDR2 (germline): MNHEY, SMNVEV (reference sequence). This CDR3 comprises 18 residues. Written as DNA, the CDR3 is TGTGCCAGCAGTTTATGGGACAGGGGGCTCTTTCCGGGAAACACCATATATTTT. As protein: CASSLWDRGLFPGNTIYF.

This chain joins TRBV28 and TRBJ2-1; weak D call: TRBD2 (5 bases). Trimming shortened V by 3 bases and J by 5 bases, and 11 bases separated the two germline ends. There are 14 residues in the CDR3. Germline values: CDR1 MDHEN, CDR2 SYDVKM. This CDR3 reads CASSFRTLNNEQFF. The CDR3 DNA reads TGTGCCAGCAGTTTTAGGACTTTAAACAATGAGCAGTTCTTC.

The V call is TRBV11-2, the J call TRBJ2-7, with D possibly matching TRBD2 (6 bases). The length of the CDR3 is 14 residues. Germline loops: CDR1 SGHAT, CDR2 FQNNGV. Trimming cost V 5 bases and J 3 bases, with 14 bases left between them. CDR3 residues: CASSMGPGVYEQYF. DNA of the CDR3: TGTGCCAGCAGCATGGGGCCGGGAGTCTACGAGCAGTACTTC.

The DNA of the CDR3 is TGTGCCAGCAGCTTGTCGGAGGGCCGGGGGACTGAAGCTTTCTTT. Protein sequence: CASSLSEGRGTEAFF. The V gene is TRBV5-6, the J gene TRBJ1-1; weak D call: TRBD1 (5 bases). The ends were cut back, 1 base at V and 5 bases at J, with 15 bases in the middle. Germline V CDR1 and CDR2: SGHDT, YYEEEE. The CDR3 runs to 15 residues.

V is TRBV5-1 and J is TRBJ2-7; D is uncertain. The CDR3 spans 15 residues. The V end lost 0 bases, the J end lost 3 bases, and 13 bases lay between the germline ends. Germline V gene data show CDR1 as SGHRS and CDR2 as YFSETQ. In nucleotides, the CDR3 is TGCGCCAGCAGCTTGGGATCGGTTGAGGTCTACGAGCAGTACTTC. Translated, it gives CASSLGSVEVYEQYF.

This clone appeared a few times. Other DNA sequences in this specimen translate into the identical CDR3. This chain connects TRBV5-1 to TRBJ1-4; D is possibly TRBD1 (5 bases). This CDR3 comprises 13 residues. V was clipped by 7 bases and J by 1 base, with 8 bases between them. Looked up from germline, CDR1 is SGHRS and CDR2 is YFSETQ. The CDR3 DNA reads TGCGCCAGCCGGGGGGGAACTAATGAAAAACTGTTTTTT. As protein: CASRGGTNEKLFF.